This TCR beta chain was identified in a study of blood T cell repertoires in COVID-19. Study-level information: Material from acute and convalescent COVID-19 was sourced from the United States, Italy and Spain. PBMCs, B-cell-depleted T cells, or T cells provided the cDNA or gDNA that made up the material.

Per the study methods: Amplified reference gene primers provided the basis for estimating nucleated cell counts. Profiling relied on immunoSEQ multiplex PCR, and the TCRdb table lists in-frame clones only, not all of them. V, J and clone size are those of that table, while D and trimming were read from the DNA. The table lists 70,000 to 80,000 clones, approximately 86% of them singletons, with approximately 12% in the top ten. The germline V gene has CDR1 SGDLS and CDR2 YYNGEE. Trimming pared 0 bases from V and 5 bases from J, leaving 14 bases between. This CDR3 is built from 16 residues. This chain connects TRBV9 to TRBJ2-2, with a tentative D call TRBD1 (6 bases). Sequencing input: peripheral blood. The sequence was collected from a human donor in a cohort sampled during active COVID-19. The DNA for the CDR3 is TGTGCCAGCAGCGTAGCCGGGGCAGGGGTAACCGGGGAGCTGTTTTTT. The encoded protein is CASSVAGAGVTGELFF.